The 21 T cell receptor beta chains in this list originate from one sample, sequenced in a study of T cell responses to AZD1222 COVID-19 vaccine. TCRdb keeps only in-frame clones here, not all; method: immunoSEQ multiplex PCR. The repertoire has roughly 120,000 clones, around nine tenths of them found once; the top ten carry roughly 7%. The source material was peripheral blood, sampled 28 days after the second AZD1222 dose. The receptors were gathered from an adult who received the AZD1222 COVID-19 vaccine.

The rearrangement joins TRBV27 to TRBJ1-4; D uncertain. CDR1 is MNHEY, CDR2 SMNVEV, per germline (reference sequence). CDR3 length: 14 amino acids. Trimming removed 8 bases from V and 1 base from J, with 11 bases in between. The CDR3 is CASSLGLTNEKLFF. Written as DNA, the CDR3 is TGTGCCAGCTCCCTTGGGCTAACTAATGAAAAACTGTTTTTT.

The chain is built from TRBV19 and TRBJ1-1; no reliable D call. Germline assignment: CDR1 LNHDA and CDR2 SQIVND (reference sequence). The CDR3 length is 15 residues. V lost 1 base, J lost 6 bases, and 15 bases lay in between. CDR3 region: CASSIVGSGRAEAFF. CDR3 nucleotides: TGTGCCAGTAGTATAGTGGGAAGCGGGAGGGCTGAAGCTTTCTTT.

This chain uses TRBV7-2 with TRBJ2-3, with a possible D match to TRBD2 (6 bases). V was trimmed by 5 bases and J by 3 bases, leaving 12 bases between them. Germline V gene sequence: CDR1 SGHTA, CDR2 FQGNSA. The CDR3 runs to 14 residues. The chain's CDR3 is CASSRLGPTDTQYF. The CDR3 DNA reads TGTGCCAGCAGCAGACTAGGGCCTACAGATACGCAGTATTTT.

The V gene is TRBV5-1, the J gene TRBJ1-4, with no clear D. The CDR3 totals 17 residues. V was cut by 5 bases and J by 0 bases, with 17 bases left in between. The germline V gene has CDR1 SGHRS and CDR2 YFSETQ. The CDR3 protein is CASRASTDVATNEKLFF. CDR3 sequence (DNA): TGCGCCAGCAGAGCGAGCACAGATGTAGCAACTAATGAAAAACTGTTTTTT.

The V call is TRBV7-2, the J call TRBJ2-4; TRBD2 matches 14 bases. V was clipped by 1 base and J by 7 bases; unmatched bases: 0. This CDR3 comprises 15 residues. Germline loops: CDR1 SGHTA, CDR2 FQGNSA. This CDR3 reads CASSLGLAGGNIQYF. The CDR3 bases are TGTGCCAGCAGCTTAGGACTAGCGGGGGGGAACATTCAGTACTTC.

Only a few counts were recorded for this clone. The chain combines TRBV7-6 with TRBJ2-7; 7 bases map to TRBD2. Germline V CDR1 and CDR2: SGHVS, FNYEAQ. CDR3 length: 16 amino acids. After removal of 1 base from V and 2 bases from J, the junction contained 8 bases not matched to a gene. CDR3 DNA sequence: TGTGCCAGCAGCTTAGGTTTTGGGGGGGAAACCTACGAGCAGTACTTC. Residues: CASSLGFGGETYEQYF.

The chain employs TRBV14 and TRBJ2-1; 11 bases line up with TRBD1. The germline V gene has CDR1 SGHDN and CDR2 FVKESK. Trimming cost V 1 base and J 9 bases; bases outside gene matches: 5. The CDR3 is made up of 15 amino acids. The CDR3 here is CASSQAGTGGSEQFF. The CDR3 DNA is TGTGCCAGCAGCCAAGCCGGGACAGGGGGATCTGAGCAGTTCTTC.

The chain employs TRBV28 and TRBJ2-1; D gene ambiguous. Trimming removed 3 bases at V and 10 bases at J, with 10 bases between. The CDR3 has 12 amino acids. Germline lookup yields CDR1 MDHEN and CDR2 SYDVKM. CDR3 protein: CASSFQASEQFF. Written as DNA, the CDR3 is TGTGCCAGCAGTTTTCAGGCCTCAGAGCAGTTCTTC.

The chain joins TRBV12-3 or TRBV12-4 to TRBJ2-1, with D unresolved. The V and J ends lost 5 bases and 4 bases respectively, with 3 bases between them. This CDR3 region has 11 residues. The CDR3 coding sequence is TGTGCCAGCAGTACTTACAATGAGCAGTTCTTC. Translation: CASSTYNEQFF.

This clone was picked up a small number of times. This chain links TRBV27 with TRBJ2-7; D gene ambiguous. Trimming took off 4 bases at V and 3 bases at J, with 10 bases between the two ends. Germline V lookup: CDR1 MNHEY, CDR2 SMNVEV (reference sequence). The CDR3 sequence is 13 residues long. DNA for the CDR3: TGTGCCAGCAGTTCCCTCGGTGACTACGAGCAGTACTTC. It translates to CASSSLGDYEQYF.

V and J are TRBV5-1 and TRBJ1-4; 7 nucleotides match TRBD1. This CDR3 has 13 amino acids. Germline V gene sequence: CDR1 SGHRS, CDR2 YFSETQ. With 4 bases clipped from V and 10 bases from J, the junction kept 7 bases outside the gene matches. CDR3 protein: CASSGTGVGKLFF. The CDR3 bases are TGCGCCAGCAGCGGCACAGGGGTGGGAAAACTGTTTTTT.

The V gene is TRBV6-5, the J gene TRBJ2-5; D is unresolved. Between the trimmed V and J ends, which lost 6 bases and 1 base, there was a span of 6 bases. This CDR3 has 12 amino acids. CDR1 is MNHEY and CDR2 is SVGAGI in the germline V gene. CDR3 sequence reads: CASRSPQETQYF. For the CDR3, the DNA is TGTGCCAGCAGATCCCCCCAAGAGACCCAGTACTTC.

Comments on this clone: Other nucleotide sequences in the sample specify the same CDR3. The rearrangement links TRBV7-3 to TRBJ2-7; 8 nucleotides agree with TRBD2. This CDR3 region has 15 residues. V lost 2 bases and J lost 1; bases outside the gene matches: 4. Germline values: CDR1 SGHTA, CDR2 FQGTGA. The CDR3 reads CASSLLSGGSYEQYF. DNA for the CDR3: TGTGCCAGCAGCTTACTGAGCGGGGGATCCTACGAGCAGTACTTC.

In its sample, this clone was seen once. V gene TRBV28 combines with J gene TRBJ2-1; TRBD2 matches 10 bases. V shed 5 bases and J 0 bases; nucleotides not matched to a gene: 1. The CDR3 length is 15 residues. Germline lookup yields CDR1 MDHEN and CDR2 SYDVKM. The CDR3 spells CASSRTSGSYNEQFF. The CDR3 DNA follows: TGTGCCAGCAGTCGGACTAGCGGCTCCTACAATGAGCAGTTCTTC.

J is TRBJ2-3 and V is TRBV30, with 9 positions matching TRBD2. V was clipped by 5 bases and J by 0 bases; unmatched bases: 3. This CDR3 is 14 amino acids long. CDR1 and CDR2 from the germline V gene are GTSNPN and SVGIG (reference sequence). CDR3 sequence (DNA): TGTGCCTGGGATAGCGGGGGTAGCACAGATACGCAGTATTTT. It codes for CAWDSGGSTDTQYF.

This chain links TRBV6-5 with TRBJ2-7; TRBD2 matches 14 bases. Germline V lookup: CDR1 MNHEY, CDR2 SVGAGI. CDR3 length: 15 amino acids. J gave up 3 bases and V 5 bases, and 3 bases lay outside the gene matches. The CDR3 sequence: CASSLGLAGDYEQYF. The CDR3 DNA reads as TGTGCCAGCAGTCTGGGACTAGCGGGAGACTACGAGCAGTACTTC.

The chain carries TRBV28 and TRBJ2-7; TRBD1 is a possible D gene (5 bases). The CDR3 runs to 12 residues. Trimming pared 6 bases from V and 6 bases from J, leaving 12 bases between. Looked up from germline, CDR1 is MDHEN and CDR2 is SYDVKM. The CDR3 sequence: CASSKLGAEQYF. The DNA for the CDR3 is TGTGCCAGCAGCAAGCTAGGGGCCGAGCAGTACTTC. Full variable domain (remainder filled in from reference TRBV28 and TRBJ2-7): DVKVTQSSRYLVKRTGEKVFLECVQDMDHENMFWYRQDPGLGLRLIYFSYDVKMKEKGDIPEGYSVSREKKERFSLILESASTNQTSMYLCASSKLGAEQYFGPGTRLTVT.

This chain connects TRBV5-6 to TRBJ1-2; 9 bases are a match to TRBD1. Trimming cost V 0 bases and J 4 bases; bases outside gene matches: 4. The CDR3 has 15 amino acids. The germline CDR1 and CDR2 sequences are SGHDT and YYEEEE. As DNA, the CDR3 is TGTGCCAGCAGCTTGGGGGACAGGGAAACCTATGGCTACACCTTC. Its translation: CASSLGDRETYGYTF. Filled out from reference TRBV5-6 and TRBJ1-2, the complete variable domain reads DAGVTQSPTHLIKTRGQQVTLRCSPKSGHDTVSWYQQALGQGPQFIFQYYEEEERQRGNFPDRFSGHQFPNYSSELNVNALLLGDSALYLCASSLGDRETYGYTFGSGTRLTVV.

V gene TRBV11-3 combines with J gene TRBJ2-7, with D possibly matching TRBD1 (5 bases). Trimming left V 5 bases short and J 0 bases short, with 17 bases between. The CDR3 is made up of 16 amino acids. CDR1 and CDR2 (germline): SGHNT, YENEEA. Here the CDR3 DNA reads TGTGCCAGCAGCCCAGACTTGACAGAAGTCTCCTACGAGCAGTACTTC. Its translation is CASSPDLTEVSYEQYF.

The chain uses TRBV5-1 and TRBJ1-1, with 9 bases matching TRBD1. Germline lookup yields CDR1 SGHRS and CDR2 YFSETQ. V shed 4 bases and J 5 bases; nucleotides not matched to a gene: 12. The CDR3 has 16 amino acids. The CDR3 DNA is TGCGCCAGCAGCGCGGGGAACAGGGGGCTGGTGACTGAAGCTTTCTTT. It encodes CASSAGNRGLVTEAFF.

The J gene is TRBJ2-7, the V gene TRBV6-5, with TRBD2 matching 9 bases. Germline V lookup: CDR1 MNHEY, CDR2 SVGAGI. This CDR3 contains 13 residues. The J segment lost 3 bases and the V segment lost 7 bases, leaving 4 bases of the junction unmatched. The CDR3 coding sequence is TGTGCCAGCACCGGGACTAGCCACTACGAGCAGTACTTC. This gives the protein CASTGTSHYEQYF.